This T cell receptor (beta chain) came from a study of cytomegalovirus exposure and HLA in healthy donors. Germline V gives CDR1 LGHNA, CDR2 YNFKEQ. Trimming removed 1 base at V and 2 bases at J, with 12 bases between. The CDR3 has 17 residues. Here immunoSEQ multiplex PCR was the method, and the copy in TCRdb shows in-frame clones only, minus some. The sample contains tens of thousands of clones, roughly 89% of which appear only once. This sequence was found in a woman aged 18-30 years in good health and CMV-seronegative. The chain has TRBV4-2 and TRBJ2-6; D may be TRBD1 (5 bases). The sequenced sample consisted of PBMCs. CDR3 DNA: TGTGCCAGCAGCCAAGTGGGCAGGGCTACTGGGGCCAACGTCCTGACTTTC. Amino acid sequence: CASSQVGRATGANVLTF.